The clone carrying this TCR beta chain was seen once. Sequenced by immunoSEQ multiplex PCR; TCRdb stores in-frame clones only, minus some. The sample has around 150,000 clones, almost 95% seen once. This specimen comes from a study of T cell responses to AZD1222 COVID-19 vaccine. Germline CDR1 LNHDA, CDR2 SQIVND (reference sequence). V dropped 3 bases and J dropped 0 bases, with 9 bases sitting between them. This CDR3 spans 15 amino acids. This chain uses TRBV19 with TRBJ1-5; tentatively, D is TRBD1 (5 bases). Sequencing was performed on peripheral blood, taken 28 days after the second AZD1222 dose. The receptor was isolated from an adult who received the AZD1222 COVID-19 vaccine. This CDR3 is CASSMGGYSNQPQHF. In nucleotides, the CDR3 is TGTGCCAGTAGTATGGGGGGGTATAGCAATCAGCCCCAGCATTTT.